The sample holds a few counts of the clone carrying this T cell receptor (beta chain). The sample comes from a study of shared T cell receptors in the human thymus. Trimming stripped 3 bases from V and 2 bases from J, with 9 bases between. The CDR3 sequence is 14 residues long. The germline CDR1 and CDR2 sequences are SGHDT and YYEEEE. Only in-frame clones appear in the TCRdb table, and some are missing; sequencing was by immunoSEQ multiplex PCR. The repertoire has hundreds of thousands of clones, around three quarters of them found once; the top ten carry approximately 0.013%. The same specimen was also included in a second study, on human thymus T cells. That paper adds: Usage of V and J genes appeared biased in thymic and blood repertoires.

Material for sequencing was thymocytes. The rearrangement joins TRBV5-6 to TRBJ1-3; no definite D call. This TCR derives from a boy less than two years old with a congenital heart defect. In nucleotides, the CDR3 is TGTGCCAGCAGCTGCTACCGGGCTGGAAACACCATATATTTT. It is translated as CASSCYRAGNTIYF.